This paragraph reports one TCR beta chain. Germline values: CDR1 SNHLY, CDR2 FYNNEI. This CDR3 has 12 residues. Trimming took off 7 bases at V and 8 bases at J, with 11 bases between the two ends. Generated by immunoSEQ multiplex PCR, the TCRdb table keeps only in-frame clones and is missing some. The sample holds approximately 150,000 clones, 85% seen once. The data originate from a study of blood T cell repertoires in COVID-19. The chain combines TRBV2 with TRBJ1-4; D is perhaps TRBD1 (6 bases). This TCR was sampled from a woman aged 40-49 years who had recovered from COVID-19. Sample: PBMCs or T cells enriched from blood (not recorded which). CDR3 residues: CASKGDGEKLFF. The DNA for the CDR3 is TGTGCCAGCAAGGGGGACGGAGAAAAACTGTTTTTT.